This T cell receptor (beta chain) emerged from a study of blood T cell repertoires in COVID-19. Here immunoSEQ multiplex PCR was the method, and the copy in TCRdb shows in-frame clones only, minus some. Among tens of thousands of clones listed, roughly 86% were seen once. The receptor comes from a woman of 80 years or more in a cohort sampled during active or convalescent COVID-19. Sequenced input: peripheral blood.

The CDR3, as DNA: TGTGCCTGGAGTCCCCTCATTGCCGGTGGCTACACCTTC. Its protein product is CAWSPLIAGGYTF. The chain has TRBV30 and TRBJ1-2, with D unclear. Trimming took 2 bases from V and 7 from J, leaving 14 bases between them. The CDR3 is 13 residues long. Germline CDR1 GTSNPN, CDR2 SVGIG (reference sequence).